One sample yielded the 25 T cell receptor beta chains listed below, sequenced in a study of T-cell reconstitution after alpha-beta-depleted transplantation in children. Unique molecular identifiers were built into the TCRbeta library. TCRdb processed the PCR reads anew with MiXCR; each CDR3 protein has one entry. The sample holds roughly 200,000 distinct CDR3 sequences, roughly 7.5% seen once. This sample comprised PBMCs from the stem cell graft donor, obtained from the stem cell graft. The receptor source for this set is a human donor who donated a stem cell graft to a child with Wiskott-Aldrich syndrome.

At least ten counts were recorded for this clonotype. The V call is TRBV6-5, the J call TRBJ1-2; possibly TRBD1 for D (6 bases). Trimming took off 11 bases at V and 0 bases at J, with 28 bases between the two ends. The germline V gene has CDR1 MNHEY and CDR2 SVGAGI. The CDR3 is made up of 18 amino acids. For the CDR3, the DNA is TGTGCCGCCTGGGGGGGGCTAATTAACGGGGAATCTAACTATGGCTACACCTTC. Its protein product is CAAWGGLINGESNYGYTF.

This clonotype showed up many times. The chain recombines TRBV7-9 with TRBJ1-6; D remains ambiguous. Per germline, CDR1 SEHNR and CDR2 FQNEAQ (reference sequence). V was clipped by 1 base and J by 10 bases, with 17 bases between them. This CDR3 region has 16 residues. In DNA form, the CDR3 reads TGTGCCAGCAGCTTAGGTCGGCAAGGTCCGGGATCACCCCTCCACTTT. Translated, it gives CASSLGRQGPGSPLHF.

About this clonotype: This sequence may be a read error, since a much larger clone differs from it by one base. In DNA, the CDR3 is TGTGCCAGCAGTAGGATAGCTAGCAGCACCGGGGAGCTGTTTTTT. As protein: CASSRIASSTGELFF. This chain connects TRBV12-3 or TRBV12-4 to TRBJ2-2, with D possibly TRBD2 on 5 matching bases. The CDR3 loop spans 15 amino acids. Trimming removed 5 bases from V and 4 bases from J, with 14 bases in between.

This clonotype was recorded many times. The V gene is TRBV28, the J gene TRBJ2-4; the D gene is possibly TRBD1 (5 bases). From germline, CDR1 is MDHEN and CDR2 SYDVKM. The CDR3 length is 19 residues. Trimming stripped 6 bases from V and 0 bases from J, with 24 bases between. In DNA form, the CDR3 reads TGTGCCAGCAGCCCTGGAGTAGGGGCCCCCTCGGCAGCCAAAAACATTCAGTACTTC. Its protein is CASSPGVGAPSAAKNIQYF.

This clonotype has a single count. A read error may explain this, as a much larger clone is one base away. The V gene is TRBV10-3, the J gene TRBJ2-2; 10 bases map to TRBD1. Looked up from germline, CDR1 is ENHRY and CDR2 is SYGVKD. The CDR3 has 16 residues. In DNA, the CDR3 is TGTGCCATCAGTGGGACCGGGACAGGGGACACCGGGGTGCTGTTTTTT. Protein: CAISGTGTGDTGVLFF.

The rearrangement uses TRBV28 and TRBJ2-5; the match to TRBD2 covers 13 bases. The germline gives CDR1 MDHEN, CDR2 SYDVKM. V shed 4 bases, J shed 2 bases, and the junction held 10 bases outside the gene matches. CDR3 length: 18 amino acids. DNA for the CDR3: TGTGCCAGCAGTTCGTCGGGACTAGCGGGGAGGATACAAGAGACCCAGTACTTC. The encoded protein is CASSSSGLAGRIQETQYF.

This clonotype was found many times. This chain's CDR3 is CASRPGQGAVEQYF. CDR3 in DNA: TGTGCCAGCAGACCGGGACAGGGGGCAGTGGAGCAGTACTTC. This sequence joins TRBV6-1 and TRBJ2-7, with 12 bases identical to TRBD1. The V segment lost 6 bases and the J segment 7 bases; nucleotides outside the gene matches: 7. Per the germline V gene, CDR1 is MNHNS and CDR2 is SASEGT. The length of the CDR3 is 14 residues.

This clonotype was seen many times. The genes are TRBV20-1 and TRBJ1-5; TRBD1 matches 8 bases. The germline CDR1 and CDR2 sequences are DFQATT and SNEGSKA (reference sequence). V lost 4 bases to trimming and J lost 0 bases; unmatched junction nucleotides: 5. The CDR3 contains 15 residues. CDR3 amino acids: CSAIQGASSNQPQHF. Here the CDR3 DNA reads TGCAGTGCTATCCAGGGGGCATCTAGCAATCAGCCCCAGCATTTT.

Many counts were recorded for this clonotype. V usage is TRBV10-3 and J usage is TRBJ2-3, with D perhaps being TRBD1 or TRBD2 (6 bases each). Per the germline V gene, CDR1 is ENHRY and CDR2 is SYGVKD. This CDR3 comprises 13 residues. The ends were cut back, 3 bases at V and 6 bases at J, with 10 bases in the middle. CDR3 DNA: TGTGCCATCAGTGACGGGGGCGGCGATACGCAGTATTTT. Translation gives CAISDGGGDTQYF.

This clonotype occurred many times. The CDR3 is CSASREKLFF. The CDR3 DNA reads as TGCAGTGCGAGCAGGGAAAAACTGTTTTTT. The chain uses TRBV20-1 and TRBJ1-4; D remains ambiguous. The CDR3 loop spans 10 amino acids. The V gene lost 6 bases and the J gene lost 8 bases, with 7 bases spanning the gap. CDR1 is DFQATT and CDR2 is SNEGSKA in the germline V gene (reference sequence).

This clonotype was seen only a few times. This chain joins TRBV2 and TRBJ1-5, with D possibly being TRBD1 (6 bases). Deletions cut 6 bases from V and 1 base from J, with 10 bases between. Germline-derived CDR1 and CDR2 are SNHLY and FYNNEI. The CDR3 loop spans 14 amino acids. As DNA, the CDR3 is TGTGCCAGCAGGAGGACAGTCAGCAATCAGCCCCAGCATTTT. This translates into CASRRTVSNQPQHF.

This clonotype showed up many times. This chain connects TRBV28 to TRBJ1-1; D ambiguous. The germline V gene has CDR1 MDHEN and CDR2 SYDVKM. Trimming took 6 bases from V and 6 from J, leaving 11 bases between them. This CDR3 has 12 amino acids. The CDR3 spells CASRQSMAEAFF. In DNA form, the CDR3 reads TGTGCCAGCAGGCAGAGTATGGCTGAAGCTTTCTTT.

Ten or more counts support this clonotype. Here the CDR3 DNA reads TGCGCCAGCAGCTTGGGACAGGGGGACTATGGCTACACCTTC. It translates to CASSLGQGDYGYTF. The rearrangement joins TRBV5-1 to TRBJ1-2, with 9 positions matching TRBD1. V lost 0 bases, J lost 3 bases, and 0 bases stayed unmatched. There are 14 residues in the CDR3. The germline gives CDR1 SGHRS, CDR2 YFSETQ. Supplemented by reference TRBV5-1 and TRBJ1-2, the full variable domain reads KAGVTQTPRYLIKTRGQQVTLSCSPISGHRSVSWYQQTPGQGLQFLFEYFSETQRNKGNFPGRFSGRQFSNSRSEMNVSTLELGDSALYLCASSLGQGDYGYTFGSGTRLTVV.

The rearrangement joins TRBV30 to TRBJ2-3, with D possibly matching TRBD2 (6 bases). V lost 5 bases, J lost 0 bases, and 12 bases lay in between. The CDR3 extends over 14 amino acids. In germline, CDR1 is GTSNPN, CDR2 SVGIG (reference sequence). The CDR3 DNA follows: TGTGCCTGGGCCGGGACTCCTAGCACAGATACGCAGTATTTT. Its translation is CAWAGTPSTDTQYF.

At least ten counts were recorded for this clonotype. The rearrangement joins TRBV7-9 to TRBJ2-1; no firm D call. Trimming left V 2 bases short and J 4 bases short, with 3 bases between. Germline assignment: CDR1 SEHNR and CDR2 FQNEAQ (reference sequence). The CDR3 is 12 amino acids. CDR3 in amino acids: CASSLQYNEQFF. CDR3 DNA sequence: TGTGCCAGCAGCTTACAGTACAATGAGCAGTTCTTC.

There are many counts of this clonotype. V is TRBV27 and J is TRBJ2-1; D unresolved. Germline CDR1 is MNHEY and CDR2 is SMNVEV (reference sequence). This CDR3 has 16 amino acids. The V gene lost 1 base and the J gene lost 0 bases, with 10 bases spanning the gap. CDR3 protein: CASSLYSTYSYNEQFF. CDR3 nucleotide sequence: TGTGCCAGCAGTTTATACAGTACTTACTCCTACAATGAGCAGTTCTTC.

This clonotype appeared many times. The CDR3 sequence: CASSHVATGTGSPLHF. The DNA for the CDR3 is TGCGCCAGCAGCCACGTAGCAACAGGGACGGGTTCACCCCTCCACTTT. The rearrangement joins TRBV4-3 to TRBJ1-6; a weak D match, TRBD1 (6 bases). The length of the CDR3 is 16 residues. The germline V gene has CDR1 LGHNA and CDR2 YSLEER. V lost 3 bases and J 9 bases, leaving 18 bases between the germline ends.

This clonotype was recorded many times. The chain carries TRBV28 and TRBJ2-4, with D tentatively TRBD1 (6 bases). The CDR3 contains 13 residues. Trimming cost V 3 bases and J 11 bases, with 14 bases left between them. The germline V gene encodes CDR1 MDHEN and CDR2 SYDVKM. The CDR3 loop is CASSLQDRTFQYF. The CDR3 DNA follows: TGTGCCAGCAGTTTGCAGGACAGAACCTTTCAGTACTTC.

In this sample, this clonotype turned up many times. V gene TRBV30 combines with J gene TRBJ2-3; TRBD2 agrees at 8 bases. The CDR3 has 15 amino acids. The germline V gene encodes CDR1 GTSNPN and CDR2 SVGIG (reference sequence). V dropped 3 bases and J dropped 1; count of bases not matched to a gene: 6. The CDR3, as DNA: TGTGCCTGGAGCCTCACTAGCGGACGCACAGATACGCAGTATTTT. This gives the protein CAWSLTSGRTDTQYF.

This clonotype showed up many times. DNA for the CDR3: TGTGCCACCAGTGATTACCCCAGAACAGATACGCAGTATTTT. Translating it yields CATSDYPRTDTQYF. The chain links TRBV24-1 to TRBJ2-3; no definite D call. The V end lost 2 bases, the J end lost 3 bases, and 8 bases lay between the germline ends. Germline lookup yields CDR1 KGHDR and CDR2 SFDVKD. This CDR3 comprises 14 residues.

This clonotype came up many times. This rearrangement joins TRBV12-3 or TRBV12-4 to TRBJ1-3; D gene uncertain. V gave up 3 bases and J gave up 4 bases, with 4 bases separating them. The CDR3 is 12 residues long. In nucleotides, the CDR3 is TGTGCCAGCAGTTTTCCAGGAAACACCATATATTTT. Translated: CASSFPGNTIYF.

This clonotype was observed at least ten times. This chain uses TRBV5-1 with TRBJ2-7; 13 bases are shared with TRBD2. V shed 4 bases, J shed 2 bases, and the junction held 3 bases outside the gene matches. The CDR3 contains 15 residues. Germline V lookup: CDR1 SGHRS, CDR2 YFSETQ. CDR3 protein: CASSMGLAGTYEQYF. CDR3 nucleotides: TGCGCCAGCAGCATGGGACTAGCGGGGACCTACGAGCAGTACTTC.

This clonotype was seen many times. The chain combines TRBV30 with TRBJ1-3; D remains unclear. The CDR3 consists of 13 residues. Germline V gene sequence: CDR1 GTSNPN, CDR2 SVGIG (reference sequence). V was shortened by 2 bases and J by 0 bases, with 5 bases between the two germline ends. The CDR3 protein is CAWSQFSGNTIYF. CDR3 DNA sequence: TGTGCCTGGAGTCAGTTCTCTGGAAACACCATATATTTT. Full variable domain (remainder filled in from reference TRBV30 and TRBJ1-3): SQTIHQWPATLVQPVGSPLSLECTVEGTSNPNLYWYRQAAGRGLQLLFYSVGIGQISSEVPQNLSASRPQDRQFILSSKKLLLSDSGFYLCAWSQFSGNTIYFGEGSWLTVV.

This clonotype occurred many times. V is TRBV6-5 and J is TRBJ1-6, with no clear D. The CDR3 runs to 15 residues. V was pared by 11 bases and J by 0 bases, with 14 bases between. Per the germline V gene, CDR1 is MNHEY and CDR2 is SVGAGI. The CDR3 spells CASTRESSYNSPLHF. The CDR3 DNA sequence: TGTGCCTCCACTAGGGAAAGCTCCTATAATTCACCCCTCCACTTT.

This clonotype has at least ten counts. In DNA form, the CDR3 reads TGTGCCAGCAGCCAGGGCTCTAGCAACACAGATACGCAGTATTTT. Amino acids: CASSQGSSNTDTQYF. J is TRBJ2-3 and V is TRBV3-1; tentative D call: TRBD2 (5 bases). With 3 bases removed from V and 2 bases from J, the gap between germline ends came to 12 bases. The length of the CDR3 is 15 residues. Germline CDR1 and CDR2: LGHDT and YNNKEL (reference sequence).